The 12 T cell receptor beta chains listed next were all sequenced from one sample in a study of identical twins. MiXCR, run by TCRdb on the 5' RACE reads, gives a single entry per CDR3 protein. The data show over 550,000 distinct CDR3 sequences, under 8.5% seen once. The data also belong to a second study, concerning yellow fever vaccine responses in identical twins.

The sequenced sample consisted of PBMCs. Receptor source: a woman aged 18-29 years in good health.

The sample holds many counts of this clonotype. A read error may account for a junction end that differs from germline. V usage is TRBV27 and J usage is TRBJ2-7; 8 bases are shared with TRBD2. Germline V gene lookup returns CDR1 MNHEY and CDR2 SMNVEV (reference sequence). The CDR3 loop spans 14 amino acids. CDR3 amino acids: CASSSGRLSHEQYF. CDR3 DNA: TGTGCCAGCAGTAGCGGGAGACTCTCCCACGAGCAGTACTTC.

This clonotype has at least ten counts. This chain connects TRBV28 to TRBJ2-3; TRBD1 matches at 9 bases. Trimming at V came to 5 bases and at J to 4 bases, leaving 10 bases not matched to a gene. Germline V CDR1 and CDR2: MDHEN, SYDVKM. The CDR3 sequence is 16 residues long. The CDR3, as DNA: TGTGCCAGCAGTCCTCTTCCGGGACAGGGCTCAGATACGCAGTATTTT. Protein product: CASSPLPGQGSDTQYF.

This clonotype was detected only a few times. The chain links TRBV20-1 to TRBJ1-4; 7 nucleotides match TRBD1. The CDR3 covers 14 residues. Trimming at V came to 3 bases and at J to 5 bases, leaving 6 bases not matched to a gene. CDR1 DFQATT and CDR2 SNEGSKA come from the germline V gene (reference sequence). The CDR3 DNA sequence: TGCAGTGCTAGTGAGGGGGCACCGAATGAAAAACTGTTTTTT. Translating gives CSASEGAPNEKLFF.

The genes are TRBV7-2 and TRBJ2-2; D is unresolved. CDR1 and CDR2 (germline): SGHTA, FQGNSA. Trimming took off 1 base at V and 4 bases at J, with 10 bases between the two ends. This CDR3 spans 15 amino acids. In nucleotides, the CDR3 is TGTGCCAGCAGCTTAGTGGCAACTACCACCGGGGAGCTGTTTTTT. This sequence encodes CASSLVATTTGELFF.

The chain has TRBV12-3 or TRBV12-4 and TRBJ1-1; D possibly corresponds to TRBD1 (6 bases). The length of the CDR3 is 13 residues. Between the trimmed V and J ends, which lost 5 bases and 4 bases, there was a span of 11 bases. The CDR3 nucleotides are TGTGCCAGCAGTGAAGGGGGTGCCACTGAAGCTTTCTTT. This encodes CASSEGGATEAFF.

There are many counts of this clonotype. The chain couples TRBV12-3 or TRBV12-4 to TRBJ1-2, with no clear D. CDR3 size: 14 residues. V lost 1 base and J 1 base, leaving 7 bases between the germline ends. The CDR3 nucleotides read TGTGCCAGCAGTTTAGGGACGATTAACTATGGCTACACCTTC. Amino acids: CASSLGTINYGYTF.

This clonotype was detected a few times. The chain recombines TRBV19 with TRBJ2-2, with D unresolved. Trimming took 3 bases from V and 6 from J, leaving 17 bases between them. This CDR3 region has 16 residues. Germline loops: CDR1 LNHDA, CDR2 SQIVND (reference sequence). CDR3 region: CASSIDRRAQAGELFF. As DNA, the CDR3 is TGTGCCAGTAGTATCGACCGCCGGGCTCAGGCCGGGGAGCTGTTTTTT. Based on the CDR3 plus reference TRBV19 and TRBJ2-2, the full variable domain is DGGITQSPKYLFRKEGQNVTLSCEQNLNHDAMYWYRQDPGQGLRLIYYSQIVNDFQKGDIAEGYSVSREKKESFPLTVTSAQKNPTAFYLCASSIDRRAQAGELFFGEGSRLTVL.

J is TRBJ2-7 and V is TRBV6-1, with 10 bases identical to TRBD2. CDR3 length equals 14 residues. V lost 4 bases and J lost 5; bases outside the gene matches: 5. Per germline, CDR1 MNHNS and CDR2 SASEGT. The CDR3: CASSGGTSVNEQYV. In DNA, the CDR3 is TGTGCCAGCAGTGGCGGGACTAGCGTTAACGAGCAGTACGTC.

The chain combines TRBV4-1 with TRBJ1-6; D is perhaps TRBD1 (6 bases). The V and J ends lost 1 base and 8 bases respectively, with 9 bases between them. CDR3 length equals 14 residues. CDR1 MGHRA and CDR2 YSYEKL come from the germline V gene. CDR3 coding DNA: TGCGCCAGCAGCCAAGTGGCAGGGGATTCACCCCTCCACTTT. Translated: CASSQVAGDSPLHF.

This clonotype was seen many times. The chain carries TRBV6-2 or TRBV6-3 and TRBJ1-2; D is undetermined. CDR3 size: 16 residues. Germline V lookup: CDR1 MNHEY, CDR2 SVGEGT. Trimming left V 6 bases short and J 4 bases short, with 21 bases between. As DNA, the CDR3 is TGTGCCAGCAGCCTACTCATGGTACACGGGCTCTATGGCTACACCTTC. This translates into CASSLLMVHGLYGYTF.

This clonotype was seen repeatedly, ten times or more. The chain employs TRBV10-3 and TRBJ2-7, with TRBD2 matching 8 bases. After removal of 4 bases from V and 4 bases from J, the junction contained 9 bases not matched to a gene. The CDR3 runs 15 residues. Germline CDR1 and CDR2: ENHRY and SYGVKD. This CDR3 reads CAISGFGTRIYEQYF. The CDR3 coding sequence is TGTGCCATCAGTGGCTTCGGGACTAGAATTTACGAGCAGTACTTC.

This clonotype was seen ten or more times. The CDR3 protein is CASSTTSGGNNEQFF. CDR3 coding DNA: TGTGCCAGCAGCACAACTAGCGGGGGTAATAATGAGCAGTTCTTC. V and J are TRBV3-1 and TRBJ2-1; TRBD2 agrees at 11 bases. J gave up 7 bases and V 5 bases, and 7 bases lay outside the gene matches. The germline V gene encodes CDR1 LGHDT and CDR2 YNNKEL (reference sequence). CDR3 length: 15 amino acids.